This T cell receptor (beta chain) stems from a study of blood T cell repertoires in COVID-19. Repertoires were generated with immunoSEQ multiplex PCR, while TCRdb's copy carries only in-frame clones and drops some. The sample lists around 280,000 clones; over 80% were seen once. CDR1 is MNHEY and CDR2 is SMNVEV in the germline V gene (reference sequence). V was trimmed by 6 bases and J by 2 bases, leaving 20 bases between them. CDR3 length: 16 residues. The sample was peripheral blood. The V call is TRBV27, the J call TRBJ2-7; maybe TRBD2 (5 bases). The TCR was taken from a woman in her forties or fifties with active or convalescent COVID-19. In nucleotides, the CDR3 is TGTGCCAGCAGGCCCCCATGGCGGGCTGGGGCCTACGAGCAGTACTTC. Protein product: CASRPPWRAGAYEQYF.